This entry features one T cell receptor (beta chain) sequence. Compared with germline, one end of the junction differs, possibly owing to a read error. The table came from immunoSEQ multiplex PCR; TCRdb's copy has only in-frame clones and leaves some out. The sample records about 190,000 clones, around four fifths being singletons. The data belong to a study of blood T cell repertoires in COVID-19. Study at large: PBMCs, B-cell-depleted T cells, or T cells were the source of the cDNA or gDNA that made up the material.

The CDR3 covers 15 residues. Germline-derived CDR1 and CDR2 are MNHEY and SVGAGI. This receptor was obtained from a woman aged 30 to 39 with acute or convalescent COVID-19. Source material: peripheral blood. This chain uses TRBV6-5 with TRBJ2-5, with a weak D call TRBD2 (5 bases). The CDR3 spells CASSYMDSREDTQYF. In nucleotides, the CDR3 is TGTGCCAGCAGTTATATGGACTCGAGAGAAGACACCCAGTACTTC.